This T cell receptor (beta chain) was retrieved from a study of blood T cells in healthy people across ages. Healthy Russian Caucasian donors spanned ages about 6 to 95 years. The CDR3 length is 15 residues. Deletions cut 3 bases from V and 4 bases from J, with 14 bases between. Then a second PCR, running about 6 to 11 cycles, was carried out with a sample-barcoded 5' primer and a J-beta primer mix. A template-switch adaptor containing 12 random nucleotides labeled each cDNA molecule. TCRdb independently ran MiXCR on the 5' RACE reads; one entry per CDR3 protein. The table shows about 380,000 distinct CDR3 sequences, with approximately 52% occurring only once. Comment on this clonotype: Its antigen is unknown.

Study findings and constraints: Researchers judged that diversity estimates from one million T cells fell short of true values.

The chain uses TRBV12-3 or TRBV12-4 and TRBJ2-3, with D perhaps matching TRBD2 (5 bases). Source material: blood. The receptor comes from a man aged 55 to 70 in good health. The CDR3 nucleotides are TGTGCCAGCAGTTTGCCCACCCCGAGGGCAGATACGCAGTATTTT. It encodes CASSLPTPRADTQYF.